These 9 T cell receptor beta chains originate from one sample sequenced in a study of beta chain features in type 1 diabetes. These receptors have no identified antigens. The study's findings and limits: Moderately but significantly shorter TCRB CDR3s were found in Type 1 diabetes patients in all four CD4+ subsets.

Expressed TCRB transcripts got sequenced, as all isolated RNA was reverse transcribed. Clones were sequenced by immunoSEQ multiplex PCR, and TCRdb holds only the in-frame ones, with some missing. There are approximately 52,000 clones in the sample; 60% to 70% occur only once, and 0.25% to 0.35% lies in the top ten. The sequenced sample was stem cell memory CD4+ T cells from blood. The receptors here all came from a woman in her 30s with type 1 diabetes.

The chain uses TRBV4-2 and TRBJ1-1; the D gene is possibly TRBD1 (5 bases). In germline, CDR1 is LGHNA, CDR2 YNFKEQ. This CDR3 has 16 residues. V lost 1 base and J lost 3, with 15 bases in between. DNA for the CDR3: TGTGCCAGCAGCCAAGGAACAGGAATAATGGACACTGAAGCTTTCTTT. Translated: CASSQGTGIMDTEAFF.

This rearrangement joins TRBV29-1 to TRBJ1-1; D remains ambiguous. The CDR3 is 11 amino acids. Germline CDR1 reads SQVTM; CDR2 reads ANQGSEA. V was trimmed by 4 bases and J by 1 base, leaving 4 bases between them. The CDR3 nucleotides are TGCAGCGTTGGCAGGAACACTGAAGCTTTCTTT. It yields the protein CSVGRNTEAFF.

The chain links TRBV4-2 to TRBJ2-3; weak D call: TRBD2 (6 bases). The CDR3 consists of 17 residues. Germline V gene sequence: CDR1 LGHNA, CDR2 YNFKEQ. V was clipped by 2 bases and J by 2 bases, with 17 bases between them. CDR3 nucleotides: TGTGCCAGCAGCCAACCAGGGACCGGGAGCCACACAGATACGCAGTATTTT. Protein product: CASSQPGTGSHTDTQYF.

The J gene is TRBJ2-5, the V gene TRBV27; 9 bases align to TRBD1. J gave up 4 bases and V 7 bases, and 4 bases lay outside the gene matches. The germline V gene encodes CDR1 MNHEY and CDR2 SMNVEV (reference sequence). This CDR3 is 13 amino acids long. The CDR3: CASTLTGGETQYF. For the CDR3, the DNA is TGTGCCAGCACCTTGACAGGGGGAGAGACCCAGTACTTC.

The chain is built from TRBV5-4 and TRBJ1-1; no clear D gene. CDR1 and CDR2 from the germline V gene are SGHNT and YYREEE (reference sequence). The CDR3 consists of 13 residues. Trimming removed 0 bases at V and 1 base at J, with 4 bases between. CDR3 sequence (DNA): TGTGCCAGCAGCTTGGACTGGAACACTGAAGCTTTCTTT. As protein: CASSLDWNTEAFF.

The chain joins TRBV15 to TRBJ1-5, with D perhaps TRBD1 (5 bases). The CDR3 extends over 12 amino acids. With 3 bases removed from V and 5 bases from J, the gap between germline ends came to 5 bases. Germline values: CDR1 LNHNV, CDR2 YYDKDF (reference sequence). CDR3 in DNA: TGTGCCACCAGCAGCAGGGATCAGCCCCAGCATTTT. Translated: CATSSRDQPQHF. Looking up the rest from reference TRBV15 and TRBJ1-5 gives the full variable domain: DAMVIQNPRYQVTQFGKPVTLSCSQTLNHNVMYWYQQKSSQAPKLLFHYYDKDFNNEADTPDNFQSRRPNTSFCFLDIRSPGLGDTAMYLCATSSRDQPQHFGDGTRLSIL.

J is TRBJ1-1 and V is TRBV5-1; a weak D match, TRBD1 (6 bases). Germline assignment: CDR1 SGHRS and CDR2 YFSETQ. This CDR3 region has 15 residues. V lost 4 bases and J lost 3, with 16 bases in between. Here the CDR3 reads CASSPGQGWDTEAFF. The CDR3 DNA follows: TGCGCCAGCAGCCCGGGGCAGGGGTGGGACACTGAAGCTTTCTTT.

This rearrangement joins TRBV4-2 to TRBJ1-2, with TRBD1 identical over 10 bases. J was trimmed by 4 bases and V by 4 bases; bases with no gene match: 6. This CDR3 contains 15 residues. CDR1 and CDR2 from the germline V gene are LGHNA and YNFKEQ. The CDR3: CASSPDRGRGYGYTF. The DNA for the CDR3 is TGTGCCAGCAGCCCTGACAGGGGGCGCGGCTATGGCTACACCTTC.

This clone was observed once. This sequence joins TRBV4-1 and TRBJ2-7; TRBD1 agrees at 8 bases. This CDR3 comprises 15 residues. The V segment lost 3 bases and the J segment 2 bases; nucleotides outside the gene matches: 6. CDR1 MGHRA and CDR2 YSYEKL come from the germline V gene. CDR3 coding DNA: TGCGCCAGCAGCCACGGAACAGGGGGGACCTACGAGCAGTACTTC. It is translated as CASSHGTGGTYEQYF.